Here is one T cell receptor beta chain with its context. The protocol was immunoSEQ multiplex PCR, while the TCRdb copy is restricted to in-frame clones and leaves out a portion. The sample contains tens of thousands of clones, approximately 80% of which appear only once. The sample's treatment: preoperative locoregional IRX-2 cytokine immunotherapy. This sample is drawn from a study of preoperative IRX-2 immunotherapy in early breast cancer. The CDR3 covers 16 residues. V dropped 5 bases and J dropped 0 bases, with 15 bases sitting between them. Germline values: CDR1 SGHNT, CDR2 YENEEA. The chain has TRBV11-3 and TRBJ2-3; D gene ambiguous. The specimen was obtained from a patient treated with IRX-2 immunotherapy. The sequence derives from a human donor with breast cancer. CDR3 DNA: TGTGCCAGCAGCAGACTGGGGTATACTAGCACAGATACGCAGTATTTT. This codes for CASSRLGYTSTDTQYF.